Below, 18 T cell receptor beta chains from the same sample are listed, as sequenced in a study of tissue T cells after allogeneic stem cell transplantation. The protocol was immunoSEQ multiplex PCR, while the TCRdb copy is restricted to in-frame clones and leaves out a portion. The sample shows 5,500 to 8,500 clones, around 34% of them seen only once. Time point meaning: mouse harvest day 14 after allogeneic transplant. Each mouse received 10^7 T-cell-depleted marrow cells plus 10^6 splenic CD5+ T cells by tail vein. The sequenced sample consisted of skin. These receptors were collected from a female BALB/c mouse given C57BL/6 T cells with graft-versus-host disease after an allogeneic hematopoietic cell transplant.

Worth noting for this clone: The genes and germline here are from mouse. The read falls 1 residue short of the CDR3 end, and the missing part is taken from the germline J gene. The chain employs TRBV26 and TRBJ2-5, with TRBD2 matching over 10 bases. V lost 4 bases to trimming and J lost 3 bases; unmatched junction nucleotides: 4. Germline-derived CDR1 and CDR2 are KGHPV and FQNQEV (reference sequence). This CDR3 contains 15 residues. Incomplete CDR3 DNA: TGTGCCAGCAGTCCTCACTGGGGGGGTCAAGACACCCAGTAC. Encoded protein: CASSPHWGGQDTQY. Given in full, the CDR3 is CASSPHWGGQDTQYF.

This clone has only a few counts. Gene names are mouse gene names. Read sequence stops 1 residue before the CDR3 end, and the germline J gene provides the missing end. This chain links TRBV19 with TRBJ2-5, with a weak D call TRBD1 (6 bases). CDR1 and CDR2 (germline): FNHDT, SITEND (reference sequence). The CDR3 length is 13 residues. V dropped 7 bases and J dropped 0 bases, with 9 bases sitting between them. CDR3 sequence: CASATGNQDTQYF. Partial CDR3 DNA: TGTGCCAGCGCCACAGGGAACCAAGACACCCAGTAC.

Turning to this clone: The germline and genes are mouse ones. The missing CDR3 end, 1 residue past where the read stops, is filled in from the germline J gene. This chain connects TRBV23 to TRBJ1-4. Germline assignment: CDR1 KGHTA and CDR2 FQNQQP. This CDR3 is built from 14 residues. The chain's CDR3 is CSSSQSRGGERLFF. CDR3 bases read: TGCTCCAGCAGTCAATCGAGGGGCGGCGAAAGATTATTT. The whole variable domain, filled in from reference TRBV23 and TRBJ1-4, reads DAAVTQKPRYLIKMKGQEAEMKCIPEKGHTAVFWYQQKQSKELKFLIYFQNQQPLDQIDMVKERFSAVCPSSSLCSLGIRTCEAEDSALYLCSSSQSRGGERLFFGHGTKLSVL.

Worth noting for this clone: The gene names here belong to mouse. The read terminates 1 residue before the CDR3 end, so the remaining end is supplied by the germline J gene. The rearrangement links TRBV3 to TRBJ2-1; 10 bases fit TRBD2. Germline CDR1 is SNHLY and CDR2 is FYNGKV (reference sequence). There are 17 residues in the CDR3. J gave up 3 bases and V 1 base, and 6 bases lay outside the gene matches. The DNA read from the CDR3 is TGTGCCAGCAGCTTAGAGAAGCTGGGGGGGCGCTATGCTGAGCAGTTC. It yields the protein CASSLEKLGGRYAEQF. The entire CDR3 sequence reads CASSLEKLGGRYAEQFF.

By frequency in the sample, this clone is medium-sized. Gene names are mouse gene names. CDR3 in amino acids: CASSLRLYAEQFF. Incomplete CDR3 DNA: TGTGCCAGCAGTCTCCGACTGTATGCTGAGCAGTTC. V gene TRBV26 combines with J gene TRBJ2-1; TRBD2 might be the D (5 bases). The CDR3 extends 1 residue past the end of the read, so its final part is completed from the germline J gene. CDR1 is KGHPV, CDR2 FQNQEV, per germline (reference sequence). The CDR3 has 13 residues. The V and J ends lost 3 bases and 4 bases respectively, with 7 bases between them.

Comments on this clone: Gene labels here are mouse ones. Read coverage stops 1 residue before the CDR3 terminus; the germline J gene supplies the remainder. V and J are TRBV31 and TRBJ1-1, with TRBD1 as a possible D gene (6 bases). V was shortened by 0 bases and J by 1 base, with 12 bases between the two germline ends. CDR1 GKSSPN and CDR2 SITVG come from the germline V gene. The CDR3 is 15 residues long. CDR3 protein: CAWSLGGGRNTEVFF. CDR3 DNA, as far as it was read: TGTGCCTGGAGTCTAGGGGGGGGGCGGAACACAGAAGTCTTC.

As concerns this clone: Gene names and germline refer to mouse. The CDR3 end lies 1 residue beyond the end of the read and is filled in from the germline J gene. The rearrangement uses TRBV16 and TRBJ1-3; possible D gene TRBD1, 5 bases. The CDR3 runs to 14 residues. CDR1 is SGHSA and CDR2 is FRNQAP in the germline V gene. Trimming pared 5 bases from V and 2 bases from J, leaving 10 bases between. CDR3 DNA, as far as it was read: TGTGCAAGCAGCCCCCGGGGGACTGGAAATACGCTCTAT. Encoded protein: CASSPRGTGNTLY. The full-length CDR3 reads as CASSPRGTGNTLYF. Based on the CDR3 plus reference TRBV16 and TRBJ1-3, the full variable domain is NAGVIQTPRHKVTGKGQEATLWCEPISGHSAVFWYRQTIVQGLEFLTYFRNQAPIDDSGMPKERFSAQMPNQSHSTLKIQSTQPQDSAVYLCASSPRGTGNTLYFGEGSRLIVV.

Regarding this clone: Genes and germline are mouse. The CDR3 extends 1 residue past the end of the read, so its final part is completed from the germline J gene. The V and J genes are TRBV15 and TRBJ2-5; either TRBD1 or TRBD2 may supply D (5 bases each). Trimming removed 3 bases from V and 3 bases from J, with 7 bases in between. The CDR3 extends over 13 amino acids. Germline CDR1 and CDR2: SGHND and FRSKSL. CDR3 DNA (partial): TGTGCCAGCAGTTTCGGGGGTCAAGACACCCAGTAC. Its translation is CASSFGGQDTQY. The whole CDR3 protein reads CASSFGGQDTQYF.

This clone was observed a handful of times. Genes and germline are mouse. The read ends 1 residue before the CDR3 terminus; that terminus is restored from the germline J gene. This chain joins TRBV12-2 and TRBJ2-4, with TRBD2 identical over 7 bases. The V gene end was trimmed by 0 bases and the J gene end by 0 bases; junction bases not matched to a gene: 5. The V gene's germline CDR1 is SGHLS and CDR2 HYDKME. The CDR3 is made up of 16 amino acids. CDR3 bases read: TGTGCCAGCTCTCTCGGGCTGGGGGTTAGTCAAAACACCTTGTAC. It specifies CASSLGLGVSQNTLY. In full, the CDR3 is CASSLGLGVSQNTLYF.

By frequency in the sample, this clone is large. Gene names follow the mouse nomenclature. The read finishes 1 residue shy of the CDR3 end, and the germline J gene is used to complete it. The chain recombines TRBV13-3 with TRBJ2-1, with TRBD2 matching over 9 bases. V lost 6 bases, J lost 3 bases, and 4 bases stayed unmatched. The germline V gene has CDR1 NNHDY and CDR2 SYVADS. The CDR3 is made up of 14 amino acids. The CDR3 DNA, read in part, is TGTGCCAGCATCCCGGGACTGGGCTATGCTGAGCAGTTC. This codes for CASIPGLGYAEQF. The CDR3 in its entirety is CASIPGLGYAEQFF.

For this clone: Gene names are the mouse ones. The observed sequence ends 1 residue before the CDR3 terminus, with the missing tail filled in from the germline J gene. The V gene is TRBV26, the J gene TRBJ1-4; the D gene is possibly TRBD1 (5 bases). The CDR3 spans 14 residues. In germline, CDR1 is KGHPV, CDR2 FQNQEV (reference sequence). The V end was cut by 3 bases, the J end by 3 bases, with 8 bases between. The CDR3 spells CASSLPGPNERLFF. The sequenced part of the CDR3 DNA is TGTGCCAGCAGTCTCCCAGGGCCCAACGAAAGATTATTT.

This clone turned up a few times. All gene names here are mouse names. The read terminates 1 residue before the CDR3 end, so the remaining end is supplied by the germline J gene. The V gene is TRBV26, the J gene TRBJ2-7; the match to TRBD1 covers 11 bases. Germline trimming cut 4 bases from V and 6 bases from J; bases unmatched to any gene: 5. This CDR3 contains 14 residues. Germline V gene lookup returns CDR1 KGHPV and CDR2 FQNQEV (reference sequence). The CDR3 loop is CASSPGQGAFEQYF. CDR3 DNA, as far as it was read: TGTGCCAGCAGTCCTGGACAGGGGGCGTTTGAACAGTAC.

This clone turned up a few times. Each gene name is a mouse one. The CDR3 goes on 1 residue after the read ends, and that part is filled in from the germline J gene. The chain links TRBV26 to TRBJ1-1; 9 bases map to TRBD1. Germline V gives CDR1 KGHPV, CDR2 FQNQEV (reference sequence). The CDR3 has 13 residues. Unmatched junction bases numbered 8, after V lost 6 bases and J lost 9 bases. The sequenced CDR3 bases are TGTGCCAGCAGCCGGGGACAGGGAGGCAAAGTCTTC. Translating it yields CASSRGQGGKVF. The entire CDR3 is CASSRGQGGKVFF.

A note on this clone: Genes and germline come from the mouse. Read coverage stops 1 residue before the CDR3 terminus; the germline J gene supplies the remainder. This rearrangement joins TRBV26 to TRBJ2-7; D may be TRBD1 (5 bases). Germline V gives CDR1 KGHPV, CDR2 FQNQEV (reference sequence). This CDR3 comprises 12 residues. Between the trimmed V and J ends, which lost 4 bases and 4 bases, there was a span of 8 bases. Here the CDR3 reads CASSPRQYEQYF. CDR3 bases read: TGTGCCAGCAGTCCCCGACAGTATGAACAGTAC.

With respect to this clone: Gene names are mouse gene names. The read comes to an end 1 residue before the CDR3 does, leaving the germline J gene to fill in the end. The rearrangement joins TRBV26 to TRBJ2-4, with D tentatively TRBD1 or TRBD2 (5 bases each). V shed 0 bases and J shed 7 bases, with 5 bases lying between them. CDR3 size: 12 residues. CDR1 is KGHPV, CDR2 FQNQEV, per germline (reference sequence). CDR3 bases read: TGTGCCAGCAGTCTGTCGGGGGACACCTTGTAC. Amino acid sequence: CASSLSGDTLY. The whole CDR3 sequence is CASSLSGDTLYF.

With respect to this clone: Gene names follow the mouse nomenclature. The CDR3 goes on 1 residue after the read ends, and that part is filled in from the germline J gene. The V gene is TRBV31, the J gene TRBJ2-5, with 7 bases lining up with TRBD2. With 0 bases clipped from V and 4 bases from J, the junction kept 4 bases outside the gene matches. The length of the CDR3 is 14 residues. Germline lookup yields CDR1 GKSSPN and CDR2 SITVG. This CDR3 is CAWSLSGGEDTQYF. The part of the CDR3 DNA that was read is TGTGCCTGGAGTCTATCTGGGGGAGAAGACACCCAGTAC.

Note on this clone: The gene names given are mouse names. From the germline J gene comes the end of the CDR3, since the read stops 1 residue before it. This chain uses TRBV20 with TRBJ1-5; D ambiguous. The CDR3 is 11 residues long. Germline CDR1 is GFQATS and CDR2 is STVNSAI. Trimming removed 3 bases at V and 3 bases at J, with 3 bases between. The chain's CDR3 is CGASSNQAPLF. The CDR3 bases that were read are TGTGGTGCTAGTAGCAACCAGGCTCCGCTT.

Comments on this clone: Gene names are the mouse ones. The sequenced fragment ends 1 residue before the CDR3 boundary, so the rest is inferred from the germline J gene. V and J are TRBV19 and TRBJ2-5; D unclear. This CDR3 comprises 12 residues. The germline CDR1 and CDR2 sequences are FNHDT and SITEND (reference sequence). V gave up 4 bases and J gave up 0 bases, with 3 bases separating them. The CDR3 protein is CASSLNQDTQYF. The DNA read from the CDR3 is TGTGCCAGCAGTCTAAACCAAGACACCCAGTAC.